Shown below are 3 T cell receptor beta chains from a single sample sequenced in a study of T-cell memory formation after mild COVID-19. MiXCR, run by TCRdb on the 5' RACE reads, gives a single entry per CDR3 protein. The table records about 200,000 distinct CDR3 sequences, 9.5% to 10% of them present only once. The sequenced material came from PBMCs or a T cell subset sorted from them (not recorded which). The receptors originated from a man between 18 and 29 years old who had mild COVID-19 (a few samples of this study predate the infection). Cell type and time point are not known.

A few counts support this clonotype. This sequence joins TRBV24-1 and TRBJ2-7; no clear D gene. V shed 12 bases and J shed 4 bases, with 9 bases lying between them. Germline CDR1 KGHDR, CDR2 SFDVKD. This CDR3 region has 10 residues. DNA for the CDR3: TGTGCCTCAATGACATACGAGCAGTACGTC. Amino acid sequence: CASMTYEQYV.

The chain links TRBV10-3 to TRBJ1-6; TRBD1 matches 7 bases. V was pared by 0 bases and J by 7 bases, with 6 bases of the junction left unmatched. The CDR3 is 16 residues long. CDR1 and CDR2 from the germline V gene are ENHRY and SYGVKD. CDR3 sequence reads: CAISESRGTVNSPLHF. In nucleotides, the CDR3 is TGTGCCATCAGTGAGTCGAGGGGGACAGTGAATTCACCCCTCCACTTT.

The sample holds a few counts of this clonotype. This sequence joins TRBV18 and TRBJ2-5, with 11 nucleotides matching TRBD1. CDR3 length: 15 amino acids. Germline V gene data show CDR1 as KGHSH and CDR2 as LQKENI. The V and J ends lost 2 bases and 7 bases, in that order; junction bases with no gene match: 6. CDR3 nucleotides: TGTGCCAGCTCACCAAGTGGACAGGGGGCCGCGACCCAGTACTTC. Translating it yields CASSPSGQGAATQYF.